Sequencing of this T cell receptor beta chain was carried out in a study of neoadjuvant anti-PD-1 for oral cavity cancer (dated by TCRdb to 2020 to 2023). In terms of the full investigation: Three to four biweekly doses of nivolumab at 3 mg/kg were mostly administered to patients before curative-intent surgical resection. There were 11 to 13 patients in the parent correlative cohort, and the response rate was roughly 34%. Under RECIST 1.1, patients with complete response, partial response or stable disease were classed as responders, and patients with progression were classed as non-responders. Patients without progression received a fourth nivolumab dose around day 43 and underwent definitive surgical resection on days 50-56. Findings and caveats that apply to the study as a whole: After neoadjuvant nivolumab, non-responders showed significantly higher T cell clonality (Gini index) in PBMCs than responders did. Higher pretreatment blood TCRbeta clonality and lower post-treatment tumor TCRbeta clonality were correlated with higher pretreatment blood Treg/Th17 ratios. Only a few patients per response group were included in the TCR analyses, and the authors called for validation in larger cohorts.

The time point label for this specimen denotes: after neoadjuvant nivolumab, at surgical resection. Patients were newly diagnosed with stage II-IVA oral cavity squamous cell carcinoma and had received no prior systemic or radiation treatment. The cohort consisted of patients with HPV-negative, locally advanced oral cavity squamous cell carcinoma. Peripheral blood mononuclear cells were analyzed directly and were not maintained or expanded in culture. Samples came from a longitudinal correlative study of a single-arm phase II trial of neoadjuvant nivolumab in oral cavity squamous cell carcinoma. Genomic DNA-based TCRbeta sequencing was performed on subject-matched pre- and post-treatment PBMCs and tumors from three responders and three non-responders. Peripheral blood mononuclear cells were drawn once before nivolumab treatment and a second time after treatment, when surgery took place. The Maxwell RSC DNA from Cells kit was used to extract genomic DNA from PBMCs.

V is clipped by 7 bases and J by 5 bases, and the sequence between their germline boundaries is 15 bases long. CDR1 and CDR2 (SGHRS, YFSETQ) derive from the germline V gene. Counted from cysteine to phenylalanine, this CDR3 has 14 amino acids. The read is trimmed to its CDR3 DNA, 42 bases read in frame from base 1. In the case of this clone: Its specific antigen is unknown. No qualities accompany the bases; no much larger clone lies one base away.

For deep sequencing, each PBMC sample was run in six replicates, with libraries mostly built from 400 to 550 ng of input genomic DNA. The immunoSEQ hsTCRbeta kit was used to prepare TCRbeta libraries according to the manufacturer's instructions. Sequencing of the completed libraries took place using an Illumina NovaSeq 6000 S4 flow cell after they had been pooled to roughly 2.8 nM. From the authors' description of their analysis: The immunoSEQ Analyzer handled quality control and preprocessing of the raw data. The analysis was restricted to productive rearrangements, with each unique CDR3 amino acid sequence defining a clonotype. Repertoire clonality was estimated as the Gini-Simpson index, which was calculated using the R package tcR. Student's t test was used to compare Gini indices, and Pearson correlation was used to assess associations with tumor size change. The clones in this table, taken by TCRdb from immuneACCESS, are in-frame only. Not every clone is retained; where verified, under half of the shortfall comes from an unresolved V gene, and the cause of the rest is unknown. D and trimming were read from the DNA, whereas the V and J calls and clone size are those reported in that table. This sample gives roughly 46,000 clones in total; 77% of them show up just once. The ten largest clones capture 4% to 5% of the sample.

The sequence derives from a person aged 35 to 85 with oral cavity squamous cell carcinoma. The specimen was PBMCs, collected after nivolumab (anti-PD-1) treatment. This receptor chain uses TRBV5-1 and TRBJ2-2; TRBD2 is a possible D gene, resting on 7 matching bases. The CDR3 sequence is CASAGGAQTGELFF. The DNA is TGCGCCAGCGCTGGGGGGGCTCAAACCGGGGAGCTGTTTTTT.